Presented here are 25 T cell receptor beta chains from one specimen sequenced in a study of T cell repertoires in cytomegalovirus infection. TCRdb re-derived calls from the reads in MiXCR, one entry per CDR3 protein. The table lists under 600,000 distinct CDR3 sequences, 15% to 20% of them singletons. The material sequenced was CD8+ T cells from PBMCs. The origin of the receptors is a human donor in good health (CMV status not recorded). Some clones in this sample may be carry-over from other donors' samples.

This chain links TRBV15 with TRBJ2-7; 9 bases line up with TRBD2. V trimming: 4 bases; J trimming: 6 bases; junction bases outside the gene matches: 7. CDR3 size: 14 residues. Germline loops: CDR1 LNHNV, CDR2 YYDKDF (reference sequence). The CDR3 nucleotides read TGTGCCACCAGCACTGAGCGGGGGGAAGTCGAGCAGTACTTC. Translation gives CATSTERGEVEQYF.

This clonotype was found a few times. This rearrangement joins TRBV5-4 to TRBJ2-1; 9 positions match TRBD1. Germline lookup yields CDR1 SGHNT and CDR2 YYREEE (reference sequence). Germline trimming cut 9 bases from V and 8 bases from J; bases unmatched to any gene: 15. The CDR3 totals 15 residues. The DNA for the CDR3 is TGTGCCATATCAACCGGGACAGGGCCCTTCGATGAGCAGTTCTTC. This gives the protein CAISTGTGPFDEQFF. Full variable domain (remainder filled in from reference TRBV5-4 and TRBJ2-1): ETGVTQSPTHLIKTRGQQVTLRCSSQSGHNTVSWYQQALGQGPQFIFQYYREEENGRGNFPPRFSGLQFPNYSSELNVNALELDDSALYLCAISTGTGPFDEQFFGPGTRLTVL.

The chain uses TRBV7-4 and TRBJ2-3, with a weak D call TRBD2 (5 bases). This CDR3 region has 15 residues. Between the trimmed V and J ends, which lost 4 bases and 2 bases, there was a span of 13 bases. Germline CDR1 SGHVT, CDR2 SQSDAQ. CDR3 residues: CASSSLGRPTDTQYF. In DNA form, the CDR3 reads TGTGCCAGCAGCTCCTTGGGGAGACCCACAGATACGCAGTATTTT. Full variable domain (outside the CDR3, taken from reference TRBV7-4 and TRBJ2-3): GAGVSQSPRYKVAKRGRDVALRCDSISGHVTLYWYRQTLGQGSEVLTYSQSDAQRDKSGRPSGRFSAERPERSVSTLKIQRTEQGDSAVYLCASSSLGRPTDTQYFGPGTRLTVL.

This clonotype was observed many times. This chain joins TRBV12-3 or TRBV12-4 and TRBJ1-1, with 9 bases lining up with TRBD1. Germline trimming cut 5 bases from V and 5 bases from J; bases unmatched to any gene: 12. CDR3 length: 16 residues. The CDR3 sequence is CASSPPGQGWGTEAFF. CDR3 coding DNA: TGTGCCAGCAGTCCCCCGGGACAGGGATGGGGGACTGAAGCTTTCTTT.

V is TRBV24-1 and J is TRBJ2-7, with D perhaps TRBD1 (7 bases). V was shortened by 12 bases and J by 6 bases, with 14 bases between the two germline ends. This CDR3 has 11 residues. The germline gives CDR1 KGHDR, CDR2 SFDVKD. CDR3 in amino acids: CAPRGTVEQYF. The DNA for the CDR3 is TGTGCCCCCCGCGGGACAGTCGAGCAGTACTTC.

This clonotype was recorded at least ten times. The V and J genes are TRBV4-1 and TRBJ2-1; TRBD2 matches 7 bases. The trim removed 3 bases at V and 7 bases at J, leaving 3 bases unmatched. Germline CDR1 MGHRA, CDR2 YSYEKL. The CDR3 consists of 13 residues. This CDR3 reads CASSHKRENEQFF. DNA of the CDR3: TGCGCCAGCAGCCACAAGCGGGAAAATGAGCAGTTCTTC.

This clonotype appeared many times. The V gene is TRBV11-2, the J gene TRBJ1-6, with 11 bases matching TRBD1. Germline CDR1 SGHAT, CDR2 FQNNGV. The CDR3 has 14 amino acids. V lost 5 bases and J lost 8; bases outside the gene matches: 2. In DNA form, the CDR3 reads TGTGCCAGCAGCCGGACAGGGGGCGATTCACCCCTCCACTTT. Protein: CASSRTGGDSPLHF.

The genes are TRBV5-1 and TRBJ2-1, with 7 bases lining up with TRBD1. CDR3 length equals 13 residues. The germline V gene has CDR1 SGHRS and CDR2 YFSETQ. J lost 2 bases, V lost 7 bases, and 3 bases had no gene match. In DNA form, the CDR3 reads TGCGCCAGCTCGGACAGGCCCTACAATGAGCAGTTCTTC. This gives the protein CASSDRPYNEQFF.

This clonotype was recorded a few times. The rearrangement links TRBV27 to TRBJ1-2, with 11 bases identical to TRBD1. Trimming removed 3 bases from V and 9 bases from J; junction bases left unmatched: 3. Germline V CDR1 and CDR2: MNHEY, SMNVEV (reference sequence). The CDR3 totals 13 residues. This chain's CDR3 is CASSFGQGASYTF. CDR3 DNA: TGTGCCAGCAGTTTTGGACAGGGGGCGAGCTACACCTTC.

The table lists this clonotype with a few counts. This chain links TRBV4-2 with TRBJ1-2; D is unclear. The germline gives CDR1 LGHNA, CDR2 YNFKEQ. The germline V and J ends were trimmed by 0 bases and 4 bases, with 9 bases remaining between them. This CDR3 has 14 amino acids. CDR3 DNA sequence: TGTGCCAGCAGCCAAGAGGTGGTTCTCTATGGCTACACCTTC. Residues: CASSQEVVLYGYTF.

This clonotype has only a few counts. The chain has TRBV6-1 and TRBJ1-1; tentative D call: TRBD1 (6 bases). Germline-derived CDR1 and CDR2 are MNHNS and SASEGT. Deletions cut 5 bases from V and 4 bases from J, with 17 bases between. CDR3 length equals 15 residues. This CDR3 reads CASSTWTDGGTEAFF. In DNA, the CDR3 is TGTGCCAGCAGTACTTGGACAGACGGAGGCACTGAAGCTTTCTTT.

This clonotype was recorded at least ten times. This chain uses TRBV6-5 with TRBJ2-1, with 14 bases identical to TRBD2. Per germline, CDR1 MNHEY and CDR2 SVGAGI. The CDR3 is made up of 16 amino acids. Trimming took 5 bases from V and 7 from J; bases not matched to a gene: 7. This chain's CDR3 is CASSKPRLAGGNEQFF. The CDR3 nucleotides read TGTGCCAGCAGTAAACCTCGACTAGCGGGAGGGAATGAGCAGTTCTTC.

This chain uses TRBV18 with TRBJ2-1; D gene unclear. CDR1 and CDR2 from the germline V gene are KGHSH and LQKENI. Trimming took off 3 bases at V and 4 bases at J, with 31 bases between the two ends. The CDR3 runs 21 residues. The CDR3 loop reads CASSPSRSLSTLTRKYNEQFF. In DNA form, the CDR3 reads TGTGCCAGCTCACCTTCCCGGTCCTTGTCAACTCTCACCCGGAAGTACAATGAGCAGTTCTTC. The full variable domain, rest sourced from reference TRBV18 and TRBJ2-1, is NAGVMQNPRHLVRRRGQEARLRCSPMKGHSHVYWYRQLPEEGLKFMVYLQKENIIDESGMPKERFSAEFPKEGPSILRIQQVVRGDSAAYFCASSPSRSLSTLTRKYNEQFFGPGTRLTVL.

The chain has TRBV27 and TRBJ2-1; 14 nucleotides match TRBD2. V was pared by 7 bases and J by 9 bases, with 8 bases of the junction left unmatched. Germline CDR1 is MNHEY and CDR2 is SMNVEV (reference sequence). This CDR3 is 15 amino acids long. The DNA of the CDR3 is TGTGCCAGCACCCTCGGGACTAGCGGGAGCGGTGAGCAGTTCTTC. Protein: CASTLGTSGSGEQFF.

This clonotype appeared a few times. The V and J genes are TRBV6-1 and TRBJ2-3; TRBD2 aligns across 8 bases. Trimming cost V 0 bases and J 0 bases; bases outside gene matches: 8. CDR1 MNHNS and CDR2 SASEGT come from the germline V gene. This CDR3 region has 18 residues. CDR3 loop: CASSEALGSGTSTDTQYF. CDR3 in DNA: TGTGCCAGCAGTGAAGCTTTGGGTAGCGGGACCAGCACAGATACGCAGTATTTT.

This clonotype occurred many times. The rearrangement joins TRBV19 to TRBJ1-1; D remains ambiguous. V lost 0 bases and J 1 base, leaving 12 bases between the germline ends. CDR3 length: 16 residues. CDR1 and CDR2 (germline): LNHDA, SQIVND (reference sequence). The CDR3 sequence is CASSIDGNSKNTEAFF. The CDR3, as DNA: TGTGCCAGTAGTATAGATGGGAACAGTAAGAACACTGAAGCTTTCTTT. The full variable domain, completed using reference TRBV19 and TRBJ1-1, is DGGITQSPKYLFRKEGQNVTLSCEQNLNHDAMYWYRQDPGQGLRLIYYSQIVNDFQKGDIAEGYSVSREKKESFPLTVTSAQKNPTAFYLCASSIDGNSKNTEAFFGQGTRLTVV.

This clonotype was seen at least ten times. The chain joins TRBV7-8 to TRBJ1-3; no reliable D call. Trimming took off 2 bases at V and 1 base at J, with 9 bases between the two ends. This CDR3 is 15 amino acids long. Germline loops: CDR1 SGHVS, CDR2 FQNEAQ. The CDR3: CASSLSRVSGNTIYF. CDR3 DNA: TGTGCCAGCAGCTTAAGCAGAGTTTCTGGAAACACCATATATTTT.

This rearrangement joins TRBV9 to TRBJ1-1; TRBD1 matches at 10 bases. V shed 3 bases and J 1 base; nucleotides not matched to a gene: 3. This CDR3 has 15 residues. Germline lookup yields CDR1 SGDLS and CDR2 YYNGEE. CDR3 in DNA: TGTGCCAGCAGCGCGGGACAGGGGCCGAACACTGAAGCTTTCTTT. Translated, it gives CASSAGQGPNTEAFF. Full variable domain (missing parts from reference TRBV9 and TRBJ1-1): DSGVTQTPKHLITATGQRVTLRCSPRSGDLSVYWYQQSLDQGLQFLIQYYNGEERAKGNILERFSAQQFPDLHSELNLSSLELGDSALYFCASSAGQGPNTEAFFGQGTRLTVV.

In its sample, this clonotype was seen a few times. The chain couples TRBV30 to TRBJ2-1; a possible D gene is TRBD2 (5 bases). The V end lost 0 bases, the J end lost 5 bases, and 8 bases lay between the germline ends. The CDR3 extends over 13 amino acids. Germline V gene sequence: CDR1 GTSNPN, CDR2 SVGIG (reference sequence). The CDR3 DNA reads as TGTGCCTGGAGTGTGGTAGCGAACAATGAGCAGTTCTTC. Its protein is CAWSVVANNEQFF.

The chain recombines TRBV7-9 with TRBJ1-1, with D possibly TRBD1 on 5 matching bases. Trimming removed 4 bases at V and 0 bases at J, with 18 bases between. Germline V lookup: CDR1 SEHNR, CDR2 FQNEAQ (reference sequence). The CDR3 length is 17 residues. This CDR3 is CASSSSTLSGMNTEAFF. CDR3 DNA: TGTGCCAGCAGCTCTAGCACGTTATCAGGGATGAACACTGAAGCTTTCTTT.

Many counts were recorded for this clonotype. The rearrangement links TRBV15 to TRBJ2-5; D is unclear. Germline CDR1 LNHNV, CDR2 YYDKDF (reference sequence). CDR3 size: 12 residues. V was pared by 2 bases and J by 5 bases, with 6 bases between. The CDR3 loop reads CATSRSSETQYF. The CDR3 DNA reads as TGTGCCACCAGCAGATCCTCGGAGACCCAGTACTTC.

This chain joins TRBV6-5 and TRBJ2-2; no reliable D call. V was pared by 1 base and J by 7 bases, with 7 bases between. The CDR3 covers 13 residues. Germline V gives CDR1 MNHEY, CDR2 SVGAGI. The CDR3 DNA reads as TGTGCCAGCAGTTACTTCACCAACGGGGAGCTGTTTTTT. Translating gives CASSYFTNGELFF.

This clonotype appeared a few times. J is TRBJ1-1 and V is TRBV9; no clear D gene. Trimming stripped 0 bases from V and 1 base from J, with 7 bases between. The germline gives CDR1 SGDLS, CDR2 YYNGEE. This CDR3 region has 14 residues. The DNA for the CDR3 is TGTGCCAGCAGCGTAGTGGAGACGAACACTGAAGCTTTCTTT. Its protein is CASSVVETNTEAFF.

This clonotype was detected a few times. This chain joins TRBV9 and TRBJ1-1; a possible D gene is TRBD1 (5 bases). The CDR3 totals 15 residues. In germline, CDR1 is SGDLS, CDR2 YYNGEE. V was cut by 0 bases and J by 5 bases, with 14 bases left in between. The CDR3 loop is CASSVDKGLLTEAFF. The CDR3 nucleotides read TGTGCCAGCAGCGTAGATAAGGGGCTACTAACTGAAGCTTTCTTT.

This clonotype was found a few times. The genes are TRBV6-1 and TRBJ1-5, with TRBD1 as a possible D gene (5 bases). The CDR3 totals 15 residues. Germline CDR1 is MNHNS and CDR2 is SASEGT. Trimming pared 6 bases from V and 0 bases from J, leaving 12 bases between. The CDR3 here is CASSRDGNSNQPQHF. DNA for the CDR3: TGTGCCAGCAGCCGGGACGGAAATAGCAATCAGCCCCAGCATTTT.